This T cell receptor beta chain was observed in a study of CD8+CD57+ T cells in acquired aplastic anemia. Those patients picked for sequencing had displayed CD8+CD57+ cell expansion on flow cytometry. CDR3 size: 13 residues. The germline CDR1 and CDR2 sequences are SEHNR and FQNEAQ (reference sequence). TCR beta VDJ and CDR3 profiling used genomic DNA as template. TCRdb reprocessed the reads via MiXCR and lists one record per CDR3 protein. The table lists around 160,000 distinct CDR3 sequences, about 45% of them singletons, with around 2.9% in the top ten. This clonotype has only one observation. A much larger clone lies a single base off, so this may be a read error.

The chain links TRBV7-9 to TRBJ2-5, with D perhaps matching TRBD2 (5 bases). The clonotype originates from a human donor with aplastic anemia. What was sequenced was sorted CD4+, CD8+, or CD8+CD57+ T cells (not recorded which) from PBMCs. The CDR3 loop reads CASSFAGEEAHYF. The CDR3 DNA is TGTGCCAGCAGCTTCGCCGGGGAAGAGGCCCATTACTTC.